This T cell receptor (beta chain) was retrieved from a study of CD8 T cell repertoires and HIV-1 epitope variants. Study at large: Epitopes were three Gag families plus Nef HW9 and YT9. Enriched T cells were co-cultured with equal autologous T cell-negative cells.

Whole-study findings and limits: Beta chains alone show antigen proliferation, not cytokine profile or function.

As to this clone: The antigen is unknown.

The germline V gene encodes CDR1 SGHRS and CDR2 YFSETQ. V was trimmed by 0 bases and J by 3 bases, leaving 16 bases between them. The CDR3 totals 16 residues. Clones were read by immunoSEQ multiplex PCR, and TCRdb kept only the in-frame ones, dropping some. The repertoire holds 4,000 to 5,500 clones, with around three fifths as singletons. Sample: cultured CD8+ T cells derived from PBMCs. This TCR was recovered from a male donor with HIV. The rearrangement uses TRBV5-1 and TRBJ2-7; tentative D call: TRBD1 (6 bases). The CDR3 is CASSLAQGSALYEQYF. DNA for the CDR3: TGCGCCAGCAGCTTGGCTCAGGGGTCGGCCCTCTACGAGCAGTACTTC.